This T cell receptor beta chain emerged from a study of CD8+CD57+ T cells in acquired aplastic anemia (dated by TCRdb to 2017 to 2018). Study-wide context: DNA extracted from sorted CD4+ and CD8+ cells had a mean of around 3 ug, with a range of about 0.18 to 27.4 ug. Mean read counts for healthy donor samples were about 10 million for CD4+ cells and about 12 million for CD8+ cells. Broad study findings and their caveats: No significant difference in CD8+ Simpson's diversity was found between patients and healthy controls (P=0.060). Roughly 30 CD8+ CDR3 sequences were found to be shared between patients and controls, but these sequences appeared to be highly expressed in patients and within the immunodominant clones of the patients.

V loses 1 base, J loses 8 bases, and the germline ends lie 9 bases apart. The CDR1 and CDR2 encoded by the germline V gene are SQVTM and ANQGSEA. The CDR3 starts with the cysteine, ends with the phenylalanine, and has 12 residues. Just CDR3 DNA is preserved here, 36 bases in frame from base 1. TCR beta VDJ combination and CDR3 sequence profiling used genomic DNA as the template. TCR repertoire sequencing was run on an Illumina HiSeq 2000. The authors' analysis ran thus. TRBV/TRBJ rearrangement plots, CDR3 size and DJ length profiles, and Simpson's diversity index were used to assess repertoires. The most abundant DNA sequence in the deep sequencing data was defined as the immunodominant clone. CDR3 amino acid sequences were checked for sharing across subjects and were also compared against the VDJdb database and published repertoires. TCRdb reprocessed the public reads (quality trimming at Q25 with fastp, clone calling with MiXCR) and kept in-frame beta chains. CDR3 protein duplicates are merged, each entry listing the most common genes and DNA. These V and J calls rely on TCRdb rather than the paper's analysis. The sample yields about 160,000 distinct CDR3 sequences; around 40% were counted once. The leading ten clones occupy around 0.96% of the sample.

This clonotype was seen repeatedly, ten times or more. The specificity of this receptor is unknown. Base qualities are not at hand, and no much larger clone is one base apart. TCR repertoires of sorted CD4+ and CD8+ blood T cells from severe aplastic anemia patients and healthy subjects were deep-sequenced in the study. Ficoll-Paque density gradient centrifugation was used to isolate peripheral blood mononuclear cells. CD4+ and CD8+ T cells were sorted by FACS or magnetic beads before DNA extraction. This TCR derives from a human donor in good health. Sequencing was performed on sorted CD4+, CD8+, or CD8+CD57+ T cells (not recorded which) from PBMCs. This chain joins TRBV29-1 to TRBJ2-1, with the D gene not confidently named. At the DNA level, the sequence is TGCAGCGTTGAAGGGGTAGTCGATGAGCAGTTCTTC. This codes for CSVEGVVDEQFF.